This T cell receptor beta chain is drawn from a study of T cells in Graves' hyperthyroidism and ophthalmopathy. RNA transcripts gave rise to amplified TCR beta CDR3 regions. First-round RT-PCR with HTBI primers amplified the TCR CDR3 region. TCRdb used MiXCR to reprocess the multiplex PCR reads, holding one entry per CDR3 protein. The data contain fewer than 450,000 distinct CDR3 sequences, over 11% of them seen just once; the ten biggest clones take up 25% to 30%. This clonotype was counted many times. CDR3 length equals 12 residues. The J segment lost 12 bases and the V segment lost 6 bases, leaving 9 bases of the junction unmatched. Germline loops: CDR1 KGHSH, CDR2 LQKENI. Clinical symptoms, serum thyroxine and TRAb, thyroid ultrasound and orbital computed tomography together formed the diagnostic basis.

This chain joins TRBV18 and TRBJ2-7; 9 bases fit TRBD1. The receptor's source is a man aged 50-60 years with Graves' ophthalmopathy. Sequencing used blood. The CDR3 nucleotides read TGTGCCAGCTCTCTCCGGGACAGGGCAACGTACTTC. It specifies CASSLRDRATYF.